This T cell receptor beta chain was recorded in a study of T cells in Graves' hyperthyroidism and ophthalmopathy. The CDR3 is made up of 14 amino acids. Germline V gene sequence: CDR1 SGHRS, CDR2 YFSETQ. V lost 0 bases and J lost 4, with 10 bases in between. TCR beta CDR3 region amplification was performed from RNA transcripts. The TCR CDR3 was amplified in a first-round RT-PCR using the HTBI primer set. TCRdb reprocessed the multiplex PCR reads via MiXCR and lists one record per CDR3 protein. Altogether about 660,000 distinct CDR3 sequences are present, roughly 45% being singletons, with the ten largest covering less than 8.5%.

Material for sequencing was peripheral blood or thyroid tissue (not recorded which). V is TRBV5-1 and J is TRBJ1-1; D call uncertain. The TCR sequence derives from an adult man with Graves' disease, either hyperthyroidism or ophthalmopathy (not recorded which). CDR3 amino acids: CASSLEVVGTEAFF. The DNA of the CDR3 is TGCGCCAGCAGCTTGGAGGTGGTAGGCACTGAAGCTTTCTTT.